This T cell receptor (beta chain) was profiled in a study of blood T cell repertoires in COVID-19. Background on the study: The United States, Italy and Spain were the sources of the acute and convalescent COVID-19 samples. From T cells, B-cell-depleted T cells, or PBMCs came the material, which was cDNA or gDNA.

Germline CDR1 and CDR2: SGHNT and YYREEE (reference sequence). V shed 4 bases and J 7 bases; nucleotides not matched to a gene: 13. This CDR3 comprises 16 residues. In the original processing: Amplifying reference gene primers gave estimates of nucleated cell counts. Only in-frame clones appear in the TCRdb table, and some are missing; sequencing was by immunoSEQ multiplex PCR. For V, J and clone size, that table is used; D and trimming come from the DNA. The data contain fewer than 250,000 clones, around nine tenths of them singletons. V gene TRBV5-4 combines with J gene TRBJ2-2; TRBD2 aligns across 7 bases. The sequenced sample consisted of peripheral blood. The TCR originated in a woman between 40 and 55 years old who had recovered from COVID-19. The CDR3 loop reads CASSLGLVFHGGELFF. In DNA form, the CDR3 reads TGTGCCAGCAGCCTCGGACTAGTGTTTCACGGCGGGGAGCTGTTTTTT.